This T cell receptor beta chain was documented in a study of blood T cell repertoires in COVID-19 (TCRdb year 2020). Background for the entire study: Samples from collaborators originated in the United States, Italy and Spain and spanned both the acute and convalescent phases of COVID-19. The prospective study material was composed of cDNA or gDNA derived from T cells, B-cell-depleted T cells, or PBMCs. Deeply sampled blood TCRbeta repertoires from subjects exposed to, actively infected with, or recovered from COVID-19 were included in the dataset. Sample metadata almost always included a de-identified subject ID, COVID-19 status, age in years and sex. The repertoires were made available in a free public database intended to serve as a resource for research on the immune response to SARS-CoV-2. Where HLA class I and class II types were available, the types were taken from metadata supplied by the sample provider, not from assay-based typing. The samples were drawn from two sources: the first 160 participants of the ongoing ImmuneRACE study, and 950 to 1,500 subjects contributed by 6 global collaborators. General conclusions and limits of the study: How much clinical and demographic metadata was included differed by source and by participant, and the metadata was provided uncurated.

With respect to this clone: The specificity of this receptor is unknown. No much larger clone exists at a distance of one base, and base qualities are not known.

At one collaborating source in Seattle, patients were enrolled during active infection and were followed longitudinally through the course of disease. Collaborating institutions collected whole blood in K2EDTA tubes following their own protocols. Collaborator samples were shipped for TCRbeta analysis as frozen whole blood, isolated PBMCs, or DNA extracted from either sample type. TCRbeta CDR3 regions were amplified from genomic DNA by means of the immunoSEQ Assay, a bias-controlled multiplex PCR. The authors processed their data as follows. Within the assay, amplification of reference gene primers was used to estimate how many nucleated cells each sample contained. To quantify the absolute abundance of each unique TCRbeta CDR3 rearrangement, sequence reads were collapsed and filtered. For each sample, productive Simpson clonality was calculated as the square root of Simpson's diversity index across productive rearrangements. TCRdb re-hosts the immuneACCESS table, in-frame sequences only. Its copies lack some clones; in the studies checked, an unresolved V gene accounts for under half of them, and the cause for the rest is not known. The V and J calls and clone size are taken from that table; D and trimming were inferred from the DNA. Counted in this sample were under 250,000 clones; 85% to 90% of them appeared once. The ten biggest clones cover 11% of the sample.

Sample: peripheral blood. The sequence came from a man between 50 and 59 years old with COVID-19, enrolled during active disease.

CDR3 sequence: CASSPGQGSWANVLTF. The DNA sequence reads TGTGCCAGCAGTCCGGGACAGGGTTCTTGGGCCAACGTCCTGACTTTC. This chain is built from TRBV6-6 and TRBJ2-6, and TRBD1 aligns with 9 junction nucleotides. Clipping removes 5 bases from V and 5 bases from J, with 7 as the unmatched junction base count. The CDR3 spans 16 residues, from the cysteine through the phenylalanine. Only CDR3 DNA remains: 48 bases, in frame from the first base. As encoded in the germline V gene (reference sequence), CDR1 is MNHNY while CDR2 is SVGAGI.